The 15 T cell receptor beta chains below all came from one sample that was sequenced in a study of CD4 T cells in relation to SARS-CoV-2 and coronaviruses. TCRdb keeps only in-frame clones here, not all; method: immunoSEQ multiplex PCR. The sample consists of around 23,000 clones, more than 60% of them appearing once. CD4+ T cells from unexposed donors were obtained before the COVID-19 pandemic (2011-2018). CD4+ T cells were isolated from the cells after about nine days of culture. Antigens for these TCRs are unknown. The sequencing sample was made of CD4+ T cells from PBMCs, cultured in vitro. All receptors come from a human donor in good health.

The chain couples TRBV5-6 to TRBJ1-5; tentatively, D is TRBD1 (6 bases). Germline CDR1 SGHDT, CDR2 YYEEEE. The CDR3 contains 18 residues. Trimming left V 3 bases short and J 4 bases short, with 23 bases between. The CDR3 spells CASSSFRPNRVWNQPQHF. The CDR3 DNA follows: TGTGCCAGCAGCTCTTTTCGGCCGAACAGGGTATGGAATCAGCCCCAGCATTTT.

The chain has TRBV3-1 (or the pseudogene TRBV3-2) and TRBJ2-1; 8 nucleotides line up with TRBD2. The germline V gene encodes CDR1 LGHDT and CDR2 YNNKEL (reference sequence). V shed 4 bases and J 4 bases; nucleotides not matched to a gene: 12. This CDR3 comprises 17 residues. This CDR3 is CASSPTRGGWGYNEQFF. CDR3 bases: TGTGCCAGCAGCCCCACCCGGGGGGGGTGGGGGTACAATGAGCAGTTCTTC.

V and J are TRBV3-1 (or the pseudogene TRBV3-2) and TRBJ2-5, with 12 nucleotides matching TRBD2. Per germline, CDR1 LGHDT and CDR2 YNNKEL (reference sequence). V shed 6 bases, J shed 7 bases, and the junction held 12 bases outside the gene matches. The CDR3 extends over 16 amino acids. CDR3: CASSSRPTSGRTTQYF. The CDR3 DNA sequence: TGTGCCAGCAGTTCTCGGCCTACTAGCGGGAGGACGACCCAGTACTTC.

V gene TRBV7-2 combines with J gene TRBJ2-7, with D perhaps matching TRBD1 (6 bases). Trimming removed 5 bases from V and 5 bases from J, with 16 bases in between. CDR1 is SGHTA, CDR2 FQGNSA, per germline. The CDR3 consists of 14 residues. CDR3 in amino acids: CASSPTGVSHEQYF. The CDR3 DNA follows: TGTGCCAGCAGCCCGACAGGAGTATCCCACGAGCAGTACTTC.

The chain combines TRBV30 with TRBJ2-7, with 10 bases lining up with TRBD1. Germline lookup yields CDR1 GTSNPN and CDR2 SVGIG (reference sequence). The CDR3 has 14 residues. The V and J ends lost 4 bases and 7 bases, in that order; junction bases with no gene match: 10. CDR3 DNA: TGTGCCTGGAAGGTGACAGGGGGCCTAGGAGAGCAGTACTTC. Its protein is CAWKVTGGLGEQYF. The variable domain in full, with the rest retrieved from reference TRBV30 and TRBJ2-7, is SQTIHQWPATLVQPVGSPLSLECTVEGTSNPNLYWYRQAAGRGLQLLFYSVGIGQISSEVPQNLSASRPQDRQFILSSKKLLLSDSGFYLCAWKVTGGLGEQYFGPGTRLTVT.

As DNA, the CDR3 is TGTGCCAGCAGTTTATATCCGACGCAGTATTTT. It specifies CASSLYPTQYF. The chain uses TRBV28 and TRBJ2-3, with D uncertain. Per germline, CDR1 MDHEN and CDR2 SYDVKM. CDR3 length equals 11 residues. The V end was cut by 1 base, the J end by 9 bases, with 5 bases between.

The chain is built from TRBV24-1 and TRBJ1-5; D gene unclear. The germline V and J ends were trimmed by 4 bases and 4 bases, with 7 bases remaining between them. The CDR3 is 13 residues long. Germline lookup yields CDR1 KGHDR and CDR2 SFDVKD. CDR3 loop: CATSDSKNQPQHF. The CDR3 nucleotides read TGTGCCACCAGTGACAGTAAGAATCAGCCCCAGCATTTT.

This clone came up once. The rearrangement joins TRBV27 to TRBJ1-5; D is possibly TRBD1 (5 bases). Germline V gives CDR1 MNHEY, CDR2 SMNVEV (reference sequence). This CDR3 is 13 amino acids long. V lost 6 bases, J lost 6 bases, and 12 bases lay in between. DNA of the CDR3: TGTGCCAGCAGCAGGGTGACTGGTCAGCCCCAGCATTTT. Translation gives CASSRVTGQPQHF.

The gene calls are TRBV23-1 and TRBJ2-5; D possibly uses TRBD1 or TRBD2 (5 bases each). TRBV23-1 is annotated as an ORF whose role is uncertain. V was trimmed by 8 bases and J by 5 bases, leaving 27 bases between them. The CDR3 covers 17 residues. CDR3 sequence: CASGGSRPCNHRETQYF. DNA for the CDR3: TGCGCCAGCGGTGGGAGTAGACCATGTAACCACAGGGAGACCCAGTACTTC.

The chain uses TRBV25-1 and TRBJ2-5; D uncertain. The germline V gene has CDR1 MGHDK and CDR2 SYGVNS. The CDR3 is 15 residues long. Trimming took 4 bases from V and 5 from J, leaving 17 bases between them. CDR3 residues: CASSALTDMGETQYF. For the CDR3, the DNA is TGTGCCAGCAGTGCCCTGACGGATATGGGGGAGACCCAGTACTTC.

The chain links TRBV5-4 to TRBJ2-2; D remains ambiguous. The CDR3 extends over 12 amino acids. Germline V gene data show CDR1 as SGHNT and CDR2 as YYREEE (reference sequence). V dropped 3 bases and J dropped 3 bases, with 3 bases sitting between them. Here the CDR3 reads CASSYDTGELFF. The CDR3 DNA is TGTGCCAGCAGCTACGACACCGGGGAGCTGTTTTTT.

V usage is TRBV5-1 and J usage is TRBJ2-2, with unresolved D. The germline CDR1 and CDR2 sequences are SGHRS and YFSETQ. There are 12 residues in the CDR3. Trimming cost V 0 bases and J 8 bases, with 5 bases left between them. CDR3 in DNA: TGCGCCAGCAGCTTGGAGGGTGGGGAGCTGTTTTTT. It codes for CASSLEGGELFF.

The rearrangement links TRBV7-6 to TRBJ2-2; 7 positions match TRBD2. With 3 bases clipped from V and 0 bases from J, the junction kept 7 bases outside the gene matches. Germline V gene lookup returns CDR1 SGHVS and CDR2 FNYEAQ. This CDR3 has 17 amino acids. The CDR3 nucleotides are TGTGCCAGCAGCTTTTTAGCGGGCGGCACGAACACCGGGGAGCTGTTTTTT. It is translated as CASSFLAGGTNTGELFF.

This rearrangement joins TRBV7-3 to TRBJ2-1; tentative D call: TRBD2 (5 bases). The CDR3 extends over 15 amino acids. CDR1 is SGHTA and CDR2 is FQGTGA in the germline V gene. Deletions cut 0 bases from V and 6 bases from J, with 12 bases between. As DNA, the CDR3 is TGTGCCAGCAGCTTAACCCGGACTGCCCCCAATGAGCAGTTCTTC. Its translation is CASSLTRTAPNEQFF.

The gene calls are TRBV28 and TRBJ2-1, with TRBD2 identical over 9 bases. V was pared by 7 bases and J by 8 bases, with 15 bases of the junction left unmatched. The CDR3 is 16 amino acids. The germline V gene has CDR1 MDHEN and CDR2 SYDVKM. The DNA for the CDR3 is TGTGCCAGCACCTCACGCGGGAGGGCCGCGGCCCATGAGCAGTTCTTC. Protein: CASTSRGRAAAHEQFF.